A single T cell receptor beta chain is shown here with its context. Antigen: not known. As for treatment: oral pan-JAK inhibitor, 5-10 mg twice daily. This CDR3 has 15 residues. Germline loops: CDR1 SNHLY, CDR2 FYNNEI. V was pared by 1 base and J by 0 bases, with 9 bases between. The data are from a study of CD8+ T cells in alopecia areata. Study-wide background: Treated patients were scored for severity by percent of scalp affected. Study results and caveats: Mice gave a clearer picture of TCR sharing than patients did, possibly for HLA-related reasons.

RNA, once extracted, was reverse transcribed into cDNA for use as the sequencing template. Generated by immunoSEQ multiplex PCR, the TCRdb table keeps only in-frame clones and is missing some. Of 150,000 to 200,000 clones in the sample, less than 80% were seen once. V is TRBV2 and J is TRBJ1-2; D remains unclear. The TCR originated in a human donor with alopecia areata. The sequencing used CD4+ T cells sorted from blood, collected at week 24, from a patient treated with tofacitinib. The CDR3 nucleotides are TGTGCCAGCAGTGAAGTCCAGGTCTCTAACTATGGCTACACCTTC. As protein: CASSEVQVSNYGYTF.